Listed below are T cell receptor beta chains from one sample, sequenced in a study of cytomegalovirus exposure and HLA in healthy donors. Libraries were prepared by immunoSEQ multiplex PCR; TCRdb keeps only in-frame clonotypes and omits some of them. This sample has some 99,000 clones, with about four fifths found just once. Input material: PBMCs. These receptors came from a woman aged 25 to 39 in good health and CMV-seronegative. Each CDR3 is given with its conserved first and last residue.

j_call: TRBJ2-1
v_call: TRBV7-6
cdr3_aa: CASSLKFGVGNEQFF

j_call: TRBJ2-3
v_call: TRBV28
cdr3_aa: CASSRGKQYF

j_call: TRBJ2-3
v_call: TRBV18
cdr3_aa: CASSPSLGTSGKVSTDTQYF

j_call: TRBJ2-5
v_call: TRBV7-2
cdr3_aa: CASSLARPGVEETQYF

j_call: TRBJ2-7
v_call: TRBV27
cdr3_aa: CARGQEITYEQYF

j_call: TRBJ2-2
v_call: TRBV9
cdr3_aa: CASSVRGGQAGELFF

j_call: TRBJ2-1
v_call: TRBV5-1
cdr3_aa: CASSLHGSNEQFF

j_call: TRBJ2-1
v_call: TRBV9
cdr3_aa: CASSVSGSNNEQFF

j_call: TRBJ2-2
v_call: TRBV29-1
cdr3_aa: CSVESGGGYTGELFF

j_call: TRBJ2-2
v_call: TRBV6-4
cdr3_aa: CASSVTGQGNTGELFF

j_call: TRBJ2-1
v_call: TRBV29-1
cdr3_aa: CSVASLELNEQFF

j_call: TRBJ2-2
v_call: TRBV6-1
cdr3_aa: CASSHDGADTGELFF

j_call: TRBJ1-3
v_call: TRBV7-9
cdr3_aa: CSSSFAYRETGNTIYF

j_call: TRBJ2-7
v_call: TRBV25-1
cdr3_aa: CASSALAPSSYEQYF

j_call: TRBJ2-1
v_call: TRBV7-9
cdr3_aa: CAGNSGTGGDEQFF

j_call: TRBJ2-3
v_call: TRBV7-9
cdr3_aa: CSSSQTGRGTDTQYF

j_call: TRBJ1-2
v_call: TRBV18
cdr3_aa: CASSPTPQADGTF